The next 24 T cell receptor beta chains were all read from a single sample in a study of a mutant IDH1 vaccine in newly diagnosed glioma (dated by TCRdb to about 2021). The time point label for this specimen denotes: baseline, week 1 (first vaccination visit). Read against the paper, the sample's treatment or condition label means: pre-vaccination baseline after standard-of-care therapy. Library prep was done by the immunoSEQ multiplex PCR assay. TCRdb stores this immuneACCESS table with in-frame sequences only. Part of the clones is absent; in the studies checked, under half of the shortfall reflects unresolved V genes, and no reason is known for the rest. The sample table contains about 59,000 clones; only one count was recorded for about 90% of them. The ten top clones hold over 2.5% of the sample. The material sequenced was PBMCs, taken from a glioma patient treated with radiotherapy, temozolomide or both. The receptors derive from a man between 50 and 59 years old with glioma.

The rearrangement uses TRBV4-1 and TRBJ1-2; D gene ambiguous. The CDR3 is 14 amino acids. Deletions cut 0 bases from V and 0 bases from J, with 5 bases between. Looked up from germline, CDR1 is MGHRA and CDR2 is YSYEKL. Here the CDR3 reads CASSQDRANYGYTF. Written as DNA, the CDR3 is TGCGCCAGCAGCCAAGATCGGGCTAACTATGGCTACACCTTC.

V and J are TRBV6-6 and TRBJ2-5; D is uncertain. Trimming shortened V by 5 bases and J by 0 bases, and 4 bases separated the two germline ends. The germline gives CDR1 MNHNY, CDR2 SVGAGI (reference sequence). This CDR3 has 12 residues. CDR3 protein: CASSGYQETQYF. CDR3 DNA: TGTGCCAGCAGTGGGTACCAAGAGACCCAGTACTTC.

This chain joins TRBV6-6 and TRBJ1-3; 7 nucleotides align to TRBD1. Trimming cost V 5 bases and J 0 bases; bases outside gene matches: 1. This CDR3 comprises 14 residues. Germline lookup yields CDR1 MNHNY and CDR2 SVGAGI (reference sequence). This chain's CDR3 is CASSGTASGNTIYF. The CDR3 DNA reads as TGTGCCAGCAGTGGGACAGCCTCTGGAAACACCATATATTTT.

This clone turned up a few times. The chain is built from TRBV2 and TRBJ2-4; a possible D gene is TRBD1 (5 bases). CDR1 is SNHLY and CDR2 is FYNNEI in the germline V gene. V was cut by 6 bases and J by 0 bases, with 12 bases left in between. The CDR3 has 15 residues. Written as DNA, the CDR3 is TGTGCCAGCAGCGATAGACAGAAAGCCAAAAACATTCAGTACTTC. Encoded protein: CASSDRQKAKNIQYF.

The table lists this clone with a few counts. This chain joins TRBV19 and TRBJ2-2; D may match TRBD1 or TRBD2 (6 bases each). From germline, CDR1 is LNHDA and CDR2 SQIVND (reference sequence). Trimming shortened V by 4 bases and J by 2 bases, and 17 bases separated the two germline ends. This CDR3 region has 17 residues. The CDR3 nucleotides are TGTGCCAGTAGTAGCCCCGGGGGCGGTCTAAACACCGGGGAGCTGTTTTTT. It codes for CASSSPGGGLNTGELFF.

The CDR3 sequence is CASSSRAYEQYF. For the CDR3, the DNA is TGCGCCAGCAGCTCCCGAGCCTACGAGCAGTACTTC. V and J are TRBV5-1 and TRBJ2-7; D unclear. CDR1 and CDR2 (germline): SGHRS, YFSETQ. This CDR3 is 12 amino acids long. Trimming removed 3 bases from V and 2 bases from J, with 6 bases in between.

This chain uses TRBV28 with TRBJ1-3; 8 bases match TRBD1. V dropped 4 bases and J dropped 4; count of bases not matched to a gene: 9. Germline values: CDR1 MDHEN, CDR2 SYDVKM. This CDR3 is 16 amino acids long. The CDR3 spells CASSSPQGAQGNTIYF. In DNA, the CDR3 is TGTGCCAGCAGTTCTCCGCAGGGGGCGCAAGGAAACACCATATATTTT.

The J gene is TRBJ1-5, the V gene TRBV18, with 8 bases matching TRBD1. CDR3 length: 14 amino acids. Germline loops: CDR1 KGHSH, CDR2 LQKENI. J gave up 5 bases and V 5 bases, and 5 bases lay outside the gene matches. The CDR3 DNA reads as TGTGCCAGCTCAGCACAGGGGGATTATCAGCCCCAGCATTTT. Its protein product is CASSAQGDYQPQHF.

The J gene is TRBJ2-7, the V gene TRBV10-3; tentatively, D is TRBD1 (5 bases). Trimming pared 0 bases from V and 1 base from J, leaving 10 bases between. This CDR3 comprises 15 residues. Germline assignment: CDR1 ENHRY and CDR2 SYGVKD. CDR3 loop: CAISESQGTSYEQYF. CDR3 DNA sequence: TGTGCCATCAGTGAGTCGCAGGGAACATCCTACGAGCAGTACTTC.

The gene calls are TRBV10-3 and TRBJ1-5, with 8 positions matching TRBD1. V was clipped by 0 bases and J by 2 bases; unmatched bases: 3. Germline V gene data show CDR1 as ENHRY and CDR2 as SYGVKD. This CDR3 is built from 16 residues. The CDR3 here is CAISESGQVGNQPQHF. In nucleotides, the CDR3 is TGTGCCATCAGTGAGTCGGGACAGGTGGGCAATCAGCCCCAGCATTTT.

The gene calls are TRBV6-5 and TRBJ1-5, with TRBD1 matching 7 bases. J lost 6 bases, V lost 0 bases, and 5 bases had no gene match. The CDR3 contains 15 residues. Germline CDR1 and CDR2: MNHEY and SVGAGI. CDR3 region: CASSYSRTGGQPQHF. DNA for the CDR3: TGTGCCAGCAGTTACTCTCGGACAGGTGGTCAGCCCCAGCATTTT.

V usage is TRBV19 and J usage is TRBJ2-2; 7 nucleotides line up with TRBD1. CDR3 size: 15 residues. Germline trimming cut 3 bases from V and 2 bases from J; bases unmatched to any gene: 3. In germline, CDR1 is LNHDA, CDR2 SQIVND (reference sequence). CDR3 sequence reads: CASSMNRGNTGELFF. Written as DNA, the CDR3 is TGTGCCAGTAGTATGAACAGGGGCAACACCGGGGAGCTGTTTTTT.

V usage is TRBV4-1 and J usage is TRBJ1-2; the match to TRBD1 covers 7 bases. The CDR3 contains 17 residues. The V segment lost 2 bases and the J segment 8 bases; nucleotides outside the gene matches: 17. In germline, CDR1 is MGHRA, CDR2 YSYEKL. The CDR3 region has the DNA TGCGCCAGCAGCCAACCTCGGACAGGCCCCAGGGAGGGGGGCTACACCTTC. This codes for CASSQPRTGPREGGYTF.

The CDR3 bases are TGTGCCAGCAGTTACGGGACAGGGATCACCGGGGAGCTGTTTTTT. Protein: CASSYGTGITGELFF. This chain connects TRBV6-5 to TRBJ2-2; TRBD1 aligns across 9 bases. The CDR3 extends over 15 amino acids. The J segment lost 4 bases and the V segment lost 2 bases, leaving 2 bases of the junction unmatched. From germline, CDR1 is MNHEY and CDR2 SVGAGI.

The J gene is TRBJ2-1, the V gene TRBV29-1; 9 bases align to TRBD1. Looked up from germline, CDR1 is SQVTM and CDR2 is ANQGSEA. V trimming: 7 bases; J trimming: 2 bases; junction bases outside the gene matches: 6. CDR3 length: 14 residues. CDR3 sequence reads: CSGTGGETYNEQFF. The CDR3 DNA reads TGCAGCGGTACAGGGGGCGAAACCTACAATGAGCAGTTCTTC.

The V and J genes are TRBV5-1 and TRBJ2-7; the D gene is possibly TRBD1 (7 bases). The CDR3 has 15 residues. The V end was cut by 4 bases, the J end by 3 bases, with 17 bases between. Germline values: CDR1 SGHRS, CDR2 YFSETQ. The CDR3 coding sequence is TGCGCCAGCAGCGGCGGGACAGATGGAATCTACGAGCAGTACTTC. It translates to CASSGGTDGIYEQYF. Using reference TRBV5-1 and TRBJ2-7 for the parts outside the CDR3, the full variable domain is KAGVTQTPRYLIKTRGQQVTLSCSPISGHRSVSWYQQTPGQGLQFLFEYFSETQRNKGNFPGRFSGRQFSNSRSEMNVSTLELGDSALYLCASSGGTDGIYEQYFGPGTRLTVT.

The rearrangement joins TRBV9 to TRBJ1-1; perhaps TRBD1 as D (5 bases). Trimming cost V 0 bases and J 0 bases, with 24 bases left between them. CDR3 length: 20 residues. CDR1 and CDR2 from the germline V gene are SGDLS and YYNGEE. The CDR3 sequence: CASSVDEGTRTRGVNTEAFF. Written as DNA, the CDR3 is TGTGCCAGCAGCGTAGACGAGGGGACCCGAACAAGAGGGGTGAACACTGAAGCTTTCTTT. The full variable domain, in which reference TRBV9 and TRBJ1-1 provide the parts outside the CDR3, is DSGVTQTPKHLITATGQRVTLRCSPRSGDLSVYWYQQSLDQGLQFLIQYYNGEERAKGNILERFSAQQFPDLHSELNLSSLELGDSALYFCASSVDEGTRTRGVNTEAFFGQGTRLTVV.

The rearrangement links TRBV19 to TRBJ2-2; 8 bases are shared with TRBD1. The CDR3 totals 15 residues. The V segment lost 6 bases and the J segment 2 bases; nucleotides outside the gene matches: 5. Germline CDR1 and CDR2: LNHDA and SQIVND (reference sequence). The CDR3 region has the DNA TGTGCCAGTAGCAACAGGGGGATTAACACCGGGGAGCTGTTTTTT. Its translation: CASSNRGINTGELFF.

This clone was detected a few times. The chain employs TRBV29-1 and TRBJ1-4; the D gene is possibly TRBD1 (6 bases). Between the trimmed V and J ends, which lost 5 bases and 8 bases, there was a span of 9 bases. CDR3 length equals 11 residues. CDR1 is SQVTM, CDR2 ANQGSEA, per germline. In nucleotides, the CDR3 is TGCAGCGTTCATAGGGGGGAAAAACTGTTTTTT. The encoded protein is CSVHRGEKLFF. Variable domain in full (rest from reference TRBV29-1 and TRBJ1-4): SAVISQKPSRDICQRGTSLTIQCQVDSQVTMMFWYRQQPGQSLTLIATANQGSEATYESGFVIDKFPISRPNLTFSTLTVSNMSPEDSSIYLCSVHRGEKLFFGSGTQLSVL.

The genes are TRBV15 and TRBJ1-5; D remains ambiguous. V was shortened by 0 bases and J by 6 bases, with 9 bases between the two germline ends. CDR3 length: 14 residues. The germline V gene has CDR1 LNHNV and CDR2 YYDKDF (reference sequence). The CDR3 loop reads CATSRESRGQPQHF. CDR3 DNA sequence: TGTGCCACCAGCAGAGAGTCACGGGGTCAGCCCCAGCATTTT.

The genes are TRBV10-2 and TRBJ1-1; D unclear. Germline CDR1 WSHSY, CDR2 SAAADI. The CDR3 consists of 14 residues. Trimming left V 0 bases short and J 4 bases short, with 9 bases between. The CDR3 DNA is TGCGCCAGCAGTGAGTCCGGGAGATTCACTGAAGCTTTCTTT. Encoded protein: CASSESGRFTEAFF.

This sequence joins TRBV14 and TRBJ1-2; TRBD1 matches 8 bases. Losses at the gene ends were 3 bases for V and 2 bases for J; bases not matched to a gene: 5. This CDR3 has 15 residues. CDR1 SGHDN and CDR2 FVKESK come from the germline V gene. The CDR3 DNA reads as TGTGCCAGCAGCCACACAGGGGGTCTGAACTATGGCTACACCTTC. Its translation is CASSHTGGLNYGYTF.

This clone was picked up one time. This chain links TRBV10-1 with TRBJ2-2, with a possible D match to TRBD1 (6 bases). The CDR3 is 13 residues long. The V and J ends lost 8 bases and 4 bases respectively, with 11 bases between them. Germline CDR1 and CDR2: WNHNN and SYGVQD (reference sequence). The CDR3 loop reads CASSGQITGELFF. The CDR3 DNA is TGCGCCAGCTCTGGACAGATCACCGGGGAGCTGTTTTTT.

This clone has only one observation. This sequence joins TRBV19 and TRBJ1-1, with D perhaps TRBD1 (6 bases). V shed 4 bases and J shed 6 bases, with 24 bases lying between them. The CDR3 has 17 amino acids. The germline gives CDR1 LNHDA, CDR2 SQIVND (reference sequence). The CDR3, as DNA: TGTGCCAGTAGTAACCAGAGGGCGACAGGCATGAGGGCTGAAGCTTTCTTT. Residues: CASSNQRATGMRAEAFF.